The 27 T cell receptor beta chains given below trace back to one sample, sequenced in a study of blood T cell repertoires in COVID-19. Using immunoSEQ multiplex PCR, the repertoire was profiled, and TCRdb retains in-frame clones only, with some absent. Among tens of thousands of clones listed, 85% to 90% were seen once. Sequences were obtained from peripheral blood. All receptors come from a human donor in a cohort sampled during active COVID-19.

The rearrangement links TRBV28 to TRBJ1-4; 7 nucleotides line up with TRBD1. The length of the CDR3 is 16 residues. Trimming at V came to 6 bases and at J to 5 bases, leaving 12 bases not matched to a gene. Germline values: CDR1 MDHEN, CDR2 SYDVKM. The CDR3 sequence: CASSWERDRANEKLFF. CDR3 nucleotides: TGTGCCAGCAGCTGGGAACGGGACAGAGCGAATGAAAAACTGTTTTTT. The whole variable domain, remainder taken from reference TRBV28 and TRBJ1-4, is DVKVTQSSRYLVKRTGEKVFLECVQDMDHENMFWYRQDPGLGLRLIYFSYDVKMKEKGDIPEGYSVSREKKERFSLILESASTNQTSMYLCASSWERDRANEKLFFGSGTQLSVL.

V and J are TRBV10-3 and TRBJ1-2; possible D gene TRBD1, 6 bases. This CDR3 contains 14 residues. With 5 bases removed from V and 4 bases from J, the gap between germline ends came to 14 bases. Germline-derived CDR1 and CDR2 are ENHRY and SYGVKD. The CDR3 DNA is TGTGCCATCAGTTTGGGGGGGGCCGGCTATGGCTACACCTTC. It codes for CAISLGGAGYGYTF.

The J gene is TRBJ1-2, the V gene TRBV15; D call uncertain. CDR3 length: 16 residues. Trimming removed 0 bases at V and 2 bases at J, with 13 bases between. Germline V gene lookup returns CDR1 LNHNV and CDR2 YYDKDF (reference sequence). DNA for the CDR3: TGTGCCACCAGCAGAGATCGGGTCAGCCAGAACTATGGCTACACCTTC. It yields the protein CATSRDRVSQNYGYTF.

J is TRBJ2-3 and V is TRBV3-1 (or the pseudogene TRBV3-2); 11 bases line up with TRBD2. With 1 base clipped from V and 7 bases from J, the junction kept 13 bases outside the gene matches. Germline CDR1 LGHDT, CDR2 YNNKEL (reference sequence). The CDR3 consists of 18 residues. The CDR3: CASSQASGLAGFRNTQYF. The CDR3 DNA follows: TGTGCCAGCAGCCAAGCATCAGGACTAGCGGGTTTTAGAAATACGCAGTATTTT.

The chain employs TRBV7-9 and TRBJ2-3; D is possibly TRBD2 (5 bases). Trimming pared 5 bases from V and 6 bases from J, leaving 12 bases between. The CDR3 consists of 13 residues. Germline CDR1 reads SEHNR; CDR2 reads FQNEAQ (reference sequence). CDR3 residues: CASSQTGWDTQYF. The CDR3 DNA follows: TGTGCCAGCAGCCAGACGGGGTGGGATACGCAGTATTTT.

The chain uses TRBV3-1 (or the pseudogene TRBV3-2) and TRBJ1-2; D unclear. The length of the CDR3 is 14 residues. The V and J ends lost 1 base and 2 bases respectively, with 8 bases between them. In germline, CDR1 is LGHDT, CDR2 YNNKEL (reference sequence). The CDR3 DNA reads as TGTGCCAGCAGCCAAGGACATGGAAACTATGGCTACACCTTC. This gives the protein CASSQGHGNYGYTF.

The rearrangement links TRBV30 to TRBJ1-2, with a weak D call TRBD1 (5 bases). Looked up from germline, CDR1 is GTSNPN and CDR2 is SVGIG (reference sequence). This CDR3 contains 13 residues. Trimming left V 4 bases short and J 0 bases short, with 9 bases between. CDR3 sequence: CAWIGGSNYGYTF. The CDR3 DNA reads as TGTGCCTGGATCGGGGGTTCTAACTATGGCTACACCTTC. The whole variable domain, remainder taken from reference TRBV30 and TRBJ1-2, is SQTIHQWPATLVQPVGSPLSLECTVEGTSNPNLYWYRQAAGRGLQLLFYSVGIGQISSEVPQNLSASRPQDRQFILSSKKLLLSDSGFYLCAWIGGSNYGYTFGSGTRLTVV.

The rearrangement links TRBV6-5 to TRBJ2-7; tentatively, D is TRBD1 (6 bases). This CDR3 is built from 13 residues. Trimming removed 2 bases at V and 6 bases at J, with 11 bases between. Germline V gene sequence: CDR1 MNHEY, CDR2 SVGAGI. Written as DNA, the CDR3 is TGTGCCAGCAGTTACGGGGGCCGGAGCGAGCAGTACTTC. It specifies CASSYGGRSEQYF.

V gene TRBV11-3 combines with J gene TRBJ2-7; 8 bases are shared with TRBD1. CDR3 length: 15 amino acids. J gave up 3 bases and V 5 bases, and 9 bases lay outside the gene matches. Germline CDR1 is SGHNT and CDR2 is YENEEA. The DNA for the CDR3 is TGTGCCAGCAGCCCGGGGACAGGTCAAGACTACGAGCAGTACTTC. As protein: CASSPGTGQDYEQYF. The full variable domain, with the rest looked up from reference TRBV11-3 and TRBJ2-7, is EAGVVQSPRYKIIEKKQPVAFWCNPISGHNTLYWYLQNLGQGPELLIRYENEEAVDDSQLPKDRFSAERLKGVDSTLKIQPAELGDSAVYLCASSPGTGQDYEQYFGPGTRLTVT.

The chain joins TRBV13 to TRBJ1-6; maybe TRBD1 (5 bases). Germline CDR1 reads PRHDT; CDR2 reads FYEKMQ (reference sequence). Deletions cut 2 bases from V and 5 bases from J, with 7 bases between. The CDR3 consists of 14 residues. CDR3 residues: CASSLTGDNSPLHF. The CDR3 DNA sequence: TGTGCCAGCAGCTTAACAGGAGATAATTCACCCCTCCACTTT.

The CDR3 coding sequence is TGTGCCAGCAGCTTAGGAACGGGAGAGGGGGAGACCCAGTACTTC. It translates to CASSLGTGEGETQYF. This chain connects TRBV11-2 to TRBJ2-5, with D perhaps TRBD2 (6 bases). V dropped 1 base and J dropped 5 bases, with 14 bases sitting between them. The CDR3 consists of 15 residues. Germline V lookup: CDR1 SGHAT, CDR2 FQNNGV.

This rearrangement joins TRBV6-6 to TRBJ1-2; TRBD1 might be the D (5 bases). Germline V gene sequence: CDR1 MNHNY, CDR2 SVGAGI (reference sequence). V was clipped by 8 bases and J by 2 bases, with 9 bases between them. The CDR3 has 12 amino acids. Written as DNA, the CDR3 is TGTGCCAGCGGTGCAGGGAACTATGGCTACACCTTC. Its translation is CASGAGNYGYTF.

This clone occurred a few times. The chain combines TRBV6-5 with TRBJ1-6, with D unresolved. Trimming shortened V by 6 bases and J by 9 bases, and 12 bases separated the two germline ends. The CDR3 is made up of 13 amino acids. Per germline, CDR1 MNHEY and CDR2 SVGAGI. CDR3 region: CASSRGLASPLHF. As DNA, the CDR3 is TGTGCCAGCAGCCGTGGGTTAGCTTCACCCCTCCACTTT.

The DNA of the CDR3 is TGTGCCACCCCGGGGACTTCCCCCTACGAGCAGTACTTC. Its protein product is CATPGTSPYEQYF. This chain connects TRBV2 to TRBJ2-7; possibly TRBD2 for D (6 bases). CDR1 and CDR2 (germline): SNHLY, FYNNEI. The CDR3 totals 13 residues. The V gene lost 10 bases and the J gene lost 2 bases, with 15 bases spanning the gap.

This clone was seen a few times. The chain recombines TRBV11-1 with TRBJ2-3, with D possibly TRBD1 on 6 matching bases. V was shortened by 5 bases and J by 1 base, with 10 bases between the two germline ends. Germline CDR1 and CDR2: SGHAT and FQDESV (reference sequence). The CDR3 is 14 amino acids. The CDR3 here is CASSPGTRTDTQYF. The CDR3 nucleotides are TGTGCCAGCAGCCCTGGGACACGCACAGATACGCAGTATTTT.

This clone came up a few times. The chain uses TRBV5-5 and TRBJ1-2; 7 nucleotides align to TRBD1. Germline V gene sequence: CDR1 SGHKS, CDR2 YYEKEE (reference sequence). With V trimmed by 2 bases and J by 6 bases, 7 bases remained unmatched. The CDR3 spans 14 residues. CDR3 DNA sequence: TGTGCCAGCAGCTTATCTAGGGGGCTGGATGGCTACACCTTC. It translates to CASSLSRGLDGYTF.

This clone was picked up one time. The chain joins TRBV6-1 to TRBJ1-2, with 12 bases that match TRBD1. The CDR3 runs to 15 residues. V lost 3 bases and J lost 4; bases outside the gene matches: 3. Per germline, CDR1 MNHNS and CDR2 SASEGT. CDR3 protein: CASSEGQGAGYGYTF. In nucleotides, the CDR3 is TGTGCCAGCAGTGAGGGACAGGGGGCTGGCTATGGCTACACCTTC.

The CDR3 DNA follows: TGTGCCACCAGCAGAGGGGAGGGAGGGCTCCAAGAGACCCAGTACTTC. Its translation is CATSRGEGGLQETQYF. This chain joins TRBV15 and TRBJ2-5, with 7 bases fitting TRBD2. V gave up 1 base and J gave up 1 base; unmatched junction bases: 6. The CDR3 sequence is 16 residues long. Per the germline V gene, CDR1 is LNHNV and CDR2 is YYDKDF (reference sequence).

The gene calls are TRBV9 and TRBJ1-5; 9 positions match TRBD1. Losses at the gene ends were 5 bases for V and 0 bases for J; bases not matched to a gene: 15. The CDR3 spans 19 residues. Germline V gene data show CDR1 as SGDLS and CDR2 as YYNGEE. The CDR3 DNA reads as TGTGCCAGCAGTGACGTCGGTTGGACAGGGGATTGTAGCAATCAGCCCCAGCATTTT. This sequence encodes CASSDVGWTGDCSNQPQHF. The entire variable domain, with the rest obtained from reference TRBV9 and TRBJ1-5, is as follows: DSGVTQTPKHLITATGQRVTLRCSPRSGDLSVYWYQQSLDQGLQFLIQYYNGEERAKGNILERFSAQQFPDLHSELNLSSLELGDSALYFCASSDVGWTGDCSNQPQHFGDGTRLSIL.

CDR3 in DNA: TGTGCCAGCAGCGTAACAGGGGAATCACCCCTCCACTTT. Translating gives CASSVTGESPLHF. The rearrangement uses TRBV9 and TRBJ1-6; 7 bases align to TRBD1. CDR1 SGDLS and CDR2 YYNGEE come from the germline V gene. V was pared by 1 base and J by 10 bases, with 2 bases of the junction left unmatched. This CDR3 contains 13 residues. Looking up the rest from reference TRBV9 and TRBJ1-6 gives the full variable domain: DSGVTQTPKHLITATGQRVTLRCSPRSGDLSVYWYQQSLDQGLQFLIQYYNGEERAKGNILERFSAQQFPDLHSELNLSSLELGDSALYFCASSVTGESPLHFGNGTRLTVT.

In nucleotides, the CDR3 is TGTGCCAGCAGCCAAGCAGGGCAGGGCAGGTCCGGGGCCAACGTCCTGACTTTC. As protein: CASSQAGQGRSGANVLTF. J is TRBJ2-6 and V is TRBV14, with D maybe TRBD1 (5 bases). CDR1 and CDR2 from the germline V gene are SGHDN and FVKESK. With 1 base removed from V and 4 bases from J, the gap between germline ends came to 17 bases. The CDR3 extends over 18 amino acids.

J is TRBJ1-1 and V is TRBV19; TRBD1 matches 7 bases. V was pared by 3 bases and J by 5 bases, with 9 bases of the junction left unmatched. This CDR3 is 15 amino acids long. Germline V gene data show CDR1 as LNHDA and CDR2 as SQIVND (reference sequence). This CDR3 reads CASSMFEGAFTEAFF. The DNA for the CDR3 is TGTGCCAGTAGTATGTTTGAGGGGGCGTTTACTGAAGCTTTCTTT.

The chain employs TRBV6-2 or TRBV6-3 and TRBJ2-7; 7 bases match TRBD2. CDR3 length: 14 amino acids. V dropped 2 bases and J dropped 7; count of bases not matched to a gene: 8. The germline V gene has CDR1 MNHEY and CDR2 SVGEGT. CDR3 residues: CASSYVSGMEEQYF. DNA for the CDR3: TGTGCCAGCAGTTACGTAAGCGGGATGGAAGAGCAGTACTTC.

The J gene is TRBJ2-7, the V gene TRBV27; TRBD1 matches at 9 bases. Losses at the gene ends were 4 bases for V and 2 bases for J; bases not matched to a gene: 6. From germline, CDR1 is MNHEY and CDR2 SMNVEV (reference sequence). The CDR3 has 15 residues. CDR3 in amino acids: CASSWGDRVPYEQYF. For the CDR3, the DNA is TGTGCCAGCAGTTGGGGGGACAGGGTCCCCTACGAGCAGTACTTC.

CDR3 in amino acids: CASSLEGTSGRFYNEQFF. The DNA of the CDR3 is TGTGCCAGCAGCTTAGAGGGGACTAGCGGGAGGTTCTACAATGAGCAGTTCTTC. The V and J genes are TRBV7-2 and TRBJ2-1; 15 bases align to TRBD2. CDR1 and CDR2 from the germline V gene are SGHTA and FQGNSA. Trimming removed 1 base from V and 3 bases from J; junction bases left unmatched: 4. The CDR3 is made up of 18 amino acids.

This chain uses TRBV2 with TRBJ1-6; possibly TRBD1 for D (5 bases). V was shortened by 0 bases and J by 10 bases, with 13 bases between the two germline ends. The CDR3 totals 15 residues. The germline V gene encodes CDR1 SNHLY and CDR2 FYNNEI. Here the CDR3 reads CASSEAGGDGSPLHF. CDR3 nucleotide sequence: TGTGCCAGCAGTGAAGCCGGGGGAGACGGGTCACCCCTCCACTTT.

This clone was counted once. The rearrangement links TRBV29-1 to TRBJ1-2; a weak D match, TRBD1 (5 bases). The CDR3 has 13 residues. The V and J ends lost 2 bases and 4 bases respectively, with 11 bases between them. Germline CDR1 reads SQVTM; CDR2 reads ANQGSEA. CDR3 sequence: CSVESGGGYGYTF. CDR3 in DNA: TGCAGCGTTGAATCCGGGGGGGGCTATGGCTACACCTTC.